This entry is about one TCR beta chain. Original processing notes: Counts of nucleated cells, estimated from reference gene primer amplification, were obtained. Generated by immunoSEQ multiplex PCR, the TCRdb table keeps only in-frame clones and is missing some. Clonal size and the V and J genes are those of that table, whereas D and trimming came from the DNA. Among roughly 280,000 clones, around nine tenths were seen once, and the ten largest hold around 8.8%. The data were obtained in a study of blood T cell repertoires in COVID-19. Study at large: The analysed material was cDNA or gDNA that came from T cells, B-cell-depleted T cells, or PBMCs.

This receptor was identified in a man aged 35-49 years with active or convalescent COVID-19. Sample: peripheral blood.

In nucleotides, the CDR3 is TGTGCCAGCAGTGGGACAGGGAACGAGCAGTACTTC. The encoded protein is CASSGTGNEQYF. V gene TRBV6-6 combines with J gene TRBJ2-7; 9 positions agree with TRBD1. The trim removed 5 bases at V and 5 bases at J, leaving 1 base unmatched. CDR3 length: 12 residues. Germline CDR1 is MNHNY and CDR2 is SVGAGI (reference sequence).